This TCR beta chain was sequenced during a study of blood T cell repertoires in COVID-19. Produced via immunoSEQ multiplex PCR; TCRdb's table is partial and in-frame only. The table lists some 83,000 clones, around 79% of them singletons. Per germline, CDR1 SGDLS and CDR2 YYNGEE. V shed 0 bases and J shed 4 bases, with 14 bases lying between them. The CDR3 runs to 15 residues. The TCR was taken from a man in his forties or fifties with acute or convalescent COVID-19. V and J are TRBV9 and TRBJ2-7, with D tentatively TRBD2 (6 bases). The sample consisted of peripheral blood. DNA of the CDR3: TGTGCCAGCAGCGTAGGAGAGGGGCTAGCGTACGAGCAGTACTTC. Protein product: CASSVGEGLAYEQYF.